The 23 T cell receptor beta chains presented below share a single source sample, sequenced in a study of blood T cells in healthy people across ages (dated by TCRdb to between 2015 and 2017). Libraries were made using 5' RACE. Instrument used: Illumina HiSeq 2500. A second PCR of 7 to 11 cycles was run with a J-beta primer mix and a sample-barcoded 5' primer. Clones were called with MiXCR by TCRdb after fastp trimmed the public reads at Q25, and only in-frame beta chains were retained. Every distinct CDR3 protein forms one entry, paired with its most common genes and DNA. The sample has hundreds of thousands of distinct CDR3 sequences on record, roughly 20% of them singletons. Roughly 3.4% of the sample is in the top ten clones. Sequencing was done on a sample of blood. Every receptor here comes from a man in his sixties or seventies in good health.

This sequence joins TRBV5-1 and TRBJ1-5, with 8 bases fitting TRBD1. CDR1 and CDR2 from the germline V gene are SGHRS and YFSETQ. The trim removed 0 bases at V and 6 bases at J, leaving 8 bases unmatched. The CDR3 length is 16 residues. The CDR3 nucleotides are TGCGCCAGCAGCTTGGCAGGCAGGGGGCCGGGTCAGCCCCAGCATTTT. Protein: CASSLAGRGPGQPQHF.

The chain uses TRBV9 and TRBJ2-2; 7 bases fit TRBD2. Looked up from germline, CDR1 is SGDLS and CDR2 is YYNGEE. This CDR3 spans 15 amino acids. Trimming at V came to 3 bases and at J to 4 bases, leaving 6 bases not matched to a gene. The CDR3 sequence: CASSGTSDGTGELFF. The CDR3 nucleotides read TGTGCCAGCAGCGGTACTAGCGACGGCACCGGGGAGCTGTTTTTT.

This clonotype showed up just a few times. CDR3 sequence (DNA): TGTGCCCTAGGACAGTCGAGCTCCTACGAGCAGTACTTC. Encoded protein: CALGQSSSYEQYF. The chain employs TRBV28 and TRBJ2-7, with TRBD1 as a possible D gene (6 bases). V dropped 11 bases and J dropped 0 bases, with 14 bases sitting between them. Per the germline V gene, CDR1 is MDHEN and CDR2 is SYDVKM. The CDR3 length is 13 residues.

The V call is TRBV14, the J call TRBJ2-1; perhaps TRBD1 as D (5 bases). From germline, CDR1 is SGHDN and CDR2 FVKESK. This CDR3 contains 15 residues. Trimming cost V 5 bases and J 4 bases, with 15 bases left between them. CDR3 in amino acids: CASSYRSGLYNEQFF. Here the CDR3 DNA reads TGTGCCAGCAGCTACAGGTCAGGCTTGTACAATGAGCAGTTCTTC. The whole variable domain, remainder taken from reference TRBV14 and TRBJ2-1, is EAGVTQFPSHSVIEKGQTVTLRCDPISGHDNLYWYRRVMGKEIKFLLHFVKESKQDESGMPNNRFLAERTGGTYSTLKVQPAELEDSGVYFCASSYRSGLYNEQFFGPGTRLTVL.

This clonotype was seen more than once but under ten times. CDR3 amino acids: CASSLTLTGGTEAFF. The CDR3 DNA is TGTGCCAGCAGTTTAACCCTGACAGGGGGCACTGAAGCTTTCTTT. The rearrangement uses TRBV28 and TRBJ1-1, with 9 bases identical to TRBD1. Germline values: CDR1 MDHEN, CDR2 SYDVKM. V was pared by 2 bases and J by 4 bases, with 5 bases of the junction left unmatched. The CDR3 runs to 15 residues.

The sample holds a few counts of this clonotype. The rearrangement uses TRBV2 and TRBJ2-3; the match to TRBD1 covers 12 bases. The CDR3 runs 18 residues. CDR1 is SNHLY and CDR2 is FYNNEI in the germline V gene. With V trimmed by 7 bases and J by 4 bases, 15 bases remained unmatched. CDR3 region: CASIPPGTGGGGADTQYF. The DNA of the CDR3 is TGTGCCAGCATTCCACCCGGGACAGGGGGCGGTGGAGCAGATACGCAGTATTTT.

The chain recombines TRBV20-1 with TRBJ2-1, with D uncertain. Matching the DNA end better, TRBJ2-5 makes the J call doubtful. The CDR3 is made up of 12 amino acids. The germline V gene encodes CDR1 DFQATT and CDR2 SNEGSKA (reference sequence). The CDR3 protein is CSGKTDQETQYF. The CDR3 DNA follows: TGCAGTGGGAAGACGGACCAAGAGACCCAGTACTTC.

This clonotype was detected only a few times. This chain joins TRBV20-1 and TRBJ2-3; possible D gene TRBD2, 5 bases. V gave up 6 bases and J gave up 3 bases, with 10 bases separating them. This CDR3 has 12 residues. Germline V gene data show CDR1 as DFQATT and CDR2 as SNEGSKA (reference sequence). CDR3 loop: CSAPTKTDTQYF. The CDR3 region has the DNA TGCAGTGCCCCGACTAAGACAGATACGCAGTATTTT.

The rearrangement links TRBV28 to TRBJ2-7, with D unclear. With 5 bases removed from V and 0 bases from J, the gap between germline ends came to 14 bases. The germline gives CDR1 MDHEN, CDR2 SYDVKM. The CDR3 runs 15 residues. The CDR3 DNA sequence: TGTGCCAGCAGTCCATCTACCGTAAGCTCCTACGAGCAGTACTTC. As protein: CASSPSTVSSYEQYF.

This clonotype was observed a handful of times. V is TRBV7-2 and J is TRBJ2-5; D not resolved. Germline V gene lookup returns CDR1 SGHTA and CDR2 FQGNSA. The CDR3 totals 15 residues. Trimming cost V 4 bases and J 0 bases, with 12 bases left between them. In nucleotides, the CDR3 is TGTGCCAGCAGCTCCTTTGGCCGGGACCAAGAGACCCAGTACTTC. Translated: CASSSFGRDQETQYF.

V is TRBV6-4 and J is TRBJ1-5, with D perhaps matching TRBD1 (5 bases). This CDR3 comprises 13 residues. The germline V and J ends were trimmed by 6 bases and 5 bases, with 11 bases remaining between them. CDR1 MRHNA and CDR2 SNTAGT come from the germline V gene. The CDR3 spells CASSRWGDQPQHF. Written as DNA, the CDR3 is TGTGCCAGCAGCCGATGGGGCGATCAGCCCCAGCATTTT.

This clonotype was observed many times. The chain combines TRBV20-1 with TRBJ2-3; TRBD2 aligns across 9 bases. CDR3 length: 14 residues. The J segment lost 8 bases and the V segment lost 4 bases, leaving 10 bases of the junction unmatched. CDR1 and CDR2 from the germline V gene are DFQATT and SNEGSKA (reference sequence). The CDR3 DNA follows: TGCAGTGCTACTGGAGAAGCGGGAGGCGGTACGCAGTATTTT. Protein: CSATGEAGGGTQYF.

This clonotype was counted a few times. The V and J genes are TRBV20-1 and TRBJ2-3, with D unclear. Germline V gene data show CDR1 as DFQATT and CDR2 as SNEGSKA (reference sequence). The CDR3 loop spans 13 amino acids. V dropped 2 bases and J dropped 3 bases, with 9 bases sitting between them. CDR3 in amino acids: CSARFFSTDTQYF. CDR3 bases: TGCAGTGCTAGATTCTTCTCGACAGATACGCAGTATTTT.

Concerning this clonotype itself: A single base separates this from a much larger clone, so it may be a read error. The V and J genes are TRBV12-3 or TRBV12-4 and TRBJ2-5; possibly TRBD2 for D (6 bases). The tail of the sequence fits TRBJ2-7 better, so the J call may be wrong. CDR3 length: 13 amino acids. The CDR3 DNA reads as TGTGCCAGCAGCCGGGAGAGCTCCTACGAGCAGTACTTC. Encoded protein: CASSRESSYEQYF.

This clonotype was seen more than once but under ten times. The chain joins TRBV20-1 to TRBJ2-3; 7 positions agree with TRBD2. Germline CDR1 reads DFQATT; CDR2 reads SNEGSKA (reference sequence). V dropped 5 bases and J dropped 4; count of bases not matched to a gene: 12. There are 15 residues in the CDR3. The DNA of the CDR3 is TGCAGTGCTCCGTACTTGCGGGAGAGTGCAGATACGCAGTATTTT. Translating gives CSAPYLRESADTQYF.

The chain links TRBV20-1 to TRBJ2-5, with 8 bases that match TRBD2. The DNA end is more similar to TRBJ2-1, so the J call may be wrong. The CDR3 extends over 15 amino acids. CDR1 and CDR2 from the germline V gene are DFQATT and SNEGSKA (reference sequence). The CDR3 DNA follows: TGCAGTGCTCTAGACGGCCGGGAGGGCCTTAATGAGCAGTTCTTC. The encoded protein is CSALDGREGLNEQFF.

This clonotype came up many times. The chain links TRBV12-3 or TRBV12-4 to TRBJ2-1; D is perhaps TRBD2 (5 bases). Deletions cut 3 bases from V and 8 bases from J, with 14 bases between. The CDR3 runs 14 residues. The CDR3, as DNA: TGTGCCAGCAGTTTTTTCGGGGTTCGAGATGAGCAGTTCTTC. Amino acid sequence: CASSFFGVRDEQFF.

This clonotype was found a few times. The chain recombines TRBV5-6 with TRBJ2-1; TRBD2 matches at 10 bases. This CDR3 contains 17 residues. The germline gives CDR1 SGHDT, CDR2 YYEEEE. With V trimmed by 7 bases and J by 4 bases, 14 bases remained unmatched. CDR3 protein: CASPARGLAGDYNEQFF. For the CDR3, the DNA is TGTGCCAGCCCCGCCCGGGGGCTAGCGGGGGATTACAATGAGCAGTTCTTC. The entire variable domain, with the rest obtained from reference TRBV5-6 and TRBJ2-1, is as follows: DAGVTQSPTHLIKTRGQQVTLRCSPKSGHDTVSWYQQALGQGPQFIFQYYEEEERQRGNFPDRFSGHQFPNYSSELNVNALLLGDSALYLCASPARGLAGDYNEQFFGPGTRLTVL.

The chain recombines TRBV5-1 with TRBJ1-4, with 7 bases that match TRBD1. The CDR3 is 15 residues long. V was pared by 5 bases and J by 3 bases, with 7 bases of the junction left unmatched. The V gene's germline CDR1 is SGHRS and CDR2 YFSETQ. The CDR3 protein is CASREGQVPNEKLFF. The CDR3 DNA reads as TGCGCCAGCAGAGAAGGACAGGTTCCTAATGAAAAACTGTTTTTT.

The CDR3 reads CASSQGGTSNYGYTF. CDR3 sequence (DNA): TGTGCCAGCAGCCAAGGTGGAACCTCTAACTATGGCTACACCTTC. The rearrangement joins TRBV3-1 to TRBJ1-2; no reliable D call. The V gene's germline CDR1 is LGHDT and CDR2 YNNKEL (reference sequence). The V end was cut by 1 base, the J end by 0 bases, with 9 bases between. The CDR3 is 15 residues long.

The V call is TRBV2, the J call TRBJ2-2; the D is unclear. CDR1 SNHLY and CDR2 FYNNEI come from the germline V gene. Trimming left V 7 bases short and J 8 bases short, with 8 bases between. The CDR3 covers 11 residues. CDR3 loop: CASKLAGELFF. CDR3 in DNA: TGTGCCAGCAAATTGGCTGGGGAGCTGTTTTTT.

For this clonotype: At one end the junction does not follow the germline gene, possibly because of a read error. The CDR3 loop reads CAISQTYGGEQHF. The CDR3 coding sequence is TGCGCCATCAGCCAAACTTACGGGGGCGAGCAGCACTTC. The gene calls are TRBV4-1 and TRBJ2-5; D possibly uses TRBD1 or TRBD2 (6 bases each). The CDR3 covers 13 residues. The germline gives CDR1 MGHRA, CDR2 YSYEKL.

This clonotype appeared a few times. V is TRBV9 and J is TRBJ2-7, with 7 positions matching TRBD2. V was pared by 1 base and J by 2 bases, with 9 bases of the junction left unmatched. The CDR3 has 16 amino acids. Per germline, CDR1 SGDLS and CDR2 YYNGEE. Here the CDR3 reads CASSVIAGVPTYEQYF. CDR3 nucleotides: TGTGCCAGCAGCGTAATCGCGGGAGTTCCTACCTACGAGCAGTACTTC.